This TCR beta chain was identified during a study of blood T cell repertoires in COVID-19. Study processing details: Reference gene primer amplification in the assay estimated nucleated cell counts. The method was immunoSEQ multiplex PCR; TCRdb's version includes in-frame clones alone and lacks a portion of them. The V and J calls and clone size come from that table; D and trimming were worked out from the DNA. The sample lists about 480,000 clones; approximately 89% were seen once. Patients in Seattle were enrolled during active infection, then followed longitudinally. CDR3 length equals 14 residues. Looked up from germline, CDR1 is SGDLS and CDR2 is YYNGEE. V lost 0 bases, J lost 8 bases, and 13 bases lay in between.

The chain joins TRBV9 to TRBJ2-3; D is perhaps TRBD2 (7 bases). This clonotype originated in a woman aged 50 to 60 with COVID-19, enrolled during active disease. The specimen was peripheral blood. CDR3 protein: CASSVEGGVGTQYF. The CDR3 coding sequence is TGTGCCAGCAGCGTAGAAGGGGGGGTAGGTACGCAGTATTTT.